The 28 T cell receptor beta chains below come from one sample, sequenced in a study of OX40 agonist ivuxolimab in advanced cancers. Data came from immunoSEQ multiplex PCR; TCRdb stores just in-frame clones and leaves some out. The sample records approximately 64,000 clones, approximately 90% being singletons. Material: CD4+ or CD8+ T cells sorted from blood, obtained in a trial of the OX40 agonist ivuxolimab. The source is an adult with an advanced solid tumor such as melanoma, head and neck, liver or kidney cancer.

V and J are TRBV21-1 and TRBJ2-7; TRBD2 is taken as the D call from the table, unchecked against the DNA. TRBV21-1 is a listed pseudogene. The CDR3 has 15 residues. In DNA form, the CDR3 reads TGTGCCAGCAGCAAAAGGTTGATAGCGGGAAACGAGCAGTACTTC. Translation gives CASSKRLIAGNEQYF.

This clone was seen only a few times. This CDR3 is CASSFDGDGEQYF. The CDR3 nucleotides are TGTGCCAGCAGTTTTGACGGGGATGGGGAGCAGTACTTC. The chain joins TRBV28 to TRBJ2-7; D is perhaps TRBD2 (5 bases). V was clipped by 3 bases and J by 7 bases, with 13 bases between them. Germline V lookup: CDR1 MDHEN, CDR2 SYDVKM. The CDR3 totals 13 residues.

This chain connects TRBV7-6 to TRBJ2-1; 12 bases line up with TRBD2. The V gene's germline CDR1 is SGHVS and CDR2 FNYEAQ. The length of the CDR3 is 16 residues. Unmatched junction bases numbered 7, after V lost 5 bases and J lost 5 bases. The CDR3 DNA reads TGTGCCAGCAGCACCAGACTAGCGGGAGACCACAATGAGCAGTTCTTC. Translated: CASSTRLAGDHNEQFF.

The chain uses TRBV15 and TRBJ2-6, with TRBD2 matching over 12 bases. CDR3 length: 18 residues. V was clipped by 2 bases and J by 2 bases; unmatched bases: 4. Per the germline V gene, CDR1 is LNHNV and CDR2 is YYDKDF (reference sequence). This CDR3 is CATSRLAGGPPGANVLTF. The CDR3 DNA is TGTGCCACCAGCAGACTAGCGGGAGGGCCCCCTGGGGCCAACGTCCTGACTTTC.

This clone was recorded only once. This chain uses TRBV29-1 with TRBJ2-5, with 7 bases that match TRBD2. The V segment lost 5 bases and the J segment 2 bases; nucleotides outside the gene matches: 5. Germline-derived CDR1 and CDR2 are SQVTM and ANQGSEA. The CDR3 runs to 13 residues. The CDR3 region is CSVMASGQETQYF. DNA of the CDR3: TGCAGCGTTATGGCTAGCGGACAAGAGACCCAGTACTTC. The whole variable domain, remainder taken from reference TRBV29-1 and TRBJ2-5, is SAVISQKPSRDICQRGTSLTIQCQVDSQVTMMFWYRQQPGQSLTLIATANQGSEATYESGFVIDKFPISRPNLTFSTLTVSNMSPEDSSIYLCSVMASGQETQYFGPGTRLLVL.

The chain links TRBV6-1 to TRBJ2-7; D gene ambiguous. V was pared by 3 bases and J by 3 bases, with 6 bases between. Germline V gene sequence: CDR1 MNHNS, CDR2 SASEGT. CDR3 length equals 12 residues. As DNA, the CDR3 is TGTGCCAGCAGTGAGACGGGCTACGAGCAGTACTTC. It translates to CASSETGYEQYF.

The CDR3 DNA reads TGCGCCAGCCGAGGGGCTGGAAACACCATATATTTT. It translates to CASRGAGNTIYF. The chain recombines TRBV4-1 with TRBJ1-3, with a weak D call TRBD1 (5 bases). Trimming took off 8 bases at V and 2 bases at J, with 7 bases between the two ends. Per the germline V gene, CDR1 is MGHRA and CDR2 is YSYEKL. There are 12 residues in the CDR3.

CDR3 DNA: TGTGCCAGCATATTAACCCGGGACAGCTACACAGATACGCAGTATTTT. Its protein product is CASILTRDSYTDTQYF. The genes are TRBV7-9 and TRBJ2-3; the match to TRBD1 covers 7 bases. Germline values: CDR1 SEHNR, CDR2 FQNEAQ (reference sequence). The CDR3 has 16 residues. V lost 7 bases, J lost 2 bases, and 12 bases stayed unmatched.

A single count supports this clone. CDR3 nucleotides: TGCGCCAGCAGCTTGGTTACGAGCACAGATACGCAGTATTTT. Translated: CASSLVTSTDTQYF. The rearrangement joins TRBV5-1 to TRBJ2-3; D gene unclear. This CDR3 is 14 amino acids long. Germline values: CDR1 SGHRS, CDR2 YFSETQ. Trimming pared 0 bases from V and 0 bases from J, leaving 5 bases between. The whole variable domain, remainder taken from reference TRBV5-1 and TRBJ2-3, is KAGVTQTPRYLIKTRGQQVTLSCSPISGHRSVSWYQQTPGQGLQFLFEYFSETQRNKGNFPGRFSGRQFSNSRSEMNVSTLELGDSALYLCASSLVTSTDTQYFGPGTRLTVL.

This chain's CDR3 is CASSQPVHSRHTDTQYF. The CDR3 DNA reads as TGTGCCAGCAGCCAACCGGTTCATAGCAGACACACAGATACGCAGTATTTT. The chain is built from TRBV5-6 and TRBJ2-3; D unresolved. V lost 4 bases, J lost 2 bases, and 20 bases lay in between. The CDR3 has 17 amino acids. Germline lookup yields CDR1 SGHDT and CDR2 YYEEEE.

CDR3 bases: TGTGCCAGTAGTATTAGGGCAGGGGGCCAATCTTATAACTATGGCTACACCTTC. Translating it yields CASSIRAGGQSYNYGYTF. This chain uses TRBV19 with TRBJ1-2; 8 bases align to TRBD1. The CDR3 extends over 18 amino acids. The germline V gene has CDR1 LNHDA and CDR2 SQIVND (reference sequence). V gave up 3 bases and J gave up 1 base; unmatched junction bases: 13.

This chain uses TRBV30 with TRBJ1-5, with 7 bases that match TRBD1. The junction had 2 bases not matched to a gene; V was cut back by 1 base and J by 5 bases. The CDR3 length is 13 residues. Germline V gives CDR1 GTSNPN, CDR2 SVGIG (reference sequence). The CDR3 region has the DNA TGTGCCTGGAGTGGAACAGGGGATCAGCCCCAGCATTTT. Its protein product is CAWSGTGDQPQHF.

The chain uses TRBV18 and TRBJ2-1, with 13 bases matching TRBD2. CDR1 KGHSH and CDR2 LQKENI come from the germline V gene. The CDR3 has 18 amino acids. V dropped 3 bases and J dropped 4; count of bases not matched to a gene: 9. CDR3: CASSPSGLAGVHYNEQFF. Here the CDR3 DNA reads TGTGCCAGCTCACCGAGTGGACTAGCGGGAGTCCATTACAATGAGCAGTTCTTC.

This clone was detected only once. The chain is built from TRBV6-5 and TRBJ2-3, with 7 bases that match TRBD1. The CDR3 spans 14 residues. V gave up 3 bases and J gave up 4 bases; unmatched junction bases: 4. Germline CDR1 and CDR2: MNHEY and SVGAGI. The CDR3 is CASSYLQGADTQYF. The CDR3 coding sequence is TGTGCCAGCAGTTATTTGCAGGGGGCAGATACGCAGTATTTT.

The CDR3 reads CASSVDREGYGYTF. In nucleotides, the CDR3 is TGTGCCAGTAGCGTCGACAGGGAAGGCTATGGCTACACCTTC. The V and J genes are TRBV19 and TRBJ1-2, with 7 bases that match TRBD1. Trimming took 6 bases from V and 4 from J; bases not matched to a gene: 8. CDR1 LNHDA and CDR2 SQIVND come from the germline V gene (reference sequence). The CDR3 consists of 14 residues.

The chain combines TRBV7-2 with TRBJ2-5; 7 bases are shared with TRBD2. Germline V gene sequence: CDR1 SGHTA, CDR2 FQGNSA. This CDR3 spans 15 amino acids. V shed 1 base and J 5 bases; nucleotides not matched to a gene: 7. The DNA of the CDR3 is TGTGCCAGCAGCTTAGACCCGACTAGCTTGGAGACCCAGTACTTC. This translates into CASSLDPTSLETQYF.

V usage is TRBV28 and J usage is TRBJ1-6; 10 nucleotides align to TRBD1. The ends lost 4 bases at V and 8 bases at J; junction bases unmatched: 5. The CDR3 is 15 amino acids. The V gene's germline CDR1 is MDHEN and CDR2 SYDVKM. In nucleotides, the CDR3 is TGTGCCAGCAGTTGGGGGACAGGGGTTTATTCACCCCTCCACTTT. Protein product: CASSWGTGVYSPLHF.

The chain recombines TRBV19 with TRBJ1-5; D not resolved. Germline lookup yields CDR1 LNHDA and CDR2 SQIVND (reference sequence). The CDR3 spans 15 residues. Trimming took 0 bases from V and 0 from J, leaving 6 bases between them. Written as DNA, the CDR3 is TGTGCCAGTAGTATAGAGGGTAATAGCAATCAGCCCCAGCATTTT. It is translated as CASSIEGNSNQPQHF.

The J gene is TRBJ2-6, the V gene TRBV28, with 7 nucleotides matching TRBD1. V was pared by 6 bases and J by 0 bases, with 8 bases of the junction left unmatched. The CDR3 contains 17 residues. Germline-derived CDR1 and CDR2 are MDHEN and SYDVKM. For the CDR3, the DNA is TGTGCCAGCAGACCCCACGGGACAGTCTCTGGGGCCAACGTCCTGACTTTC. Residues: CASRPHGTVSGANVLTF.

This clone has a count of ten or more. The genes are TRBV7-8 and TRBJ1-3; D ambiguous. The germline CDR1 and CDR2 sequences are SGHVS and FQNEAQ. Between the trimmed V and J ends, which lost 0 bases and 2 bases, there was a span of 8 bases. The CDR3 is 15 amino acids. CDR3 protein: CASSLALGPGNTIYF. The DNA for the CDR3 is TGTGCCAGCAGCTTAGCTCTTGGCCCTGGAAACACCATATATTTT. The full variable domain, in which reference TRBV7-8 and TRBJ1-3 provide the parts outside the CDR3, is GAGVSQSPRYKVAKRGQDVALRCDPISGHVSLFWYQQALGQGPEFLTYFQNEAQLDKSGLPSDRFFAERPEGSVSTLKIQRTQQEDSAVYLCASSLALGPGNTIYFGEGSWLTVV.

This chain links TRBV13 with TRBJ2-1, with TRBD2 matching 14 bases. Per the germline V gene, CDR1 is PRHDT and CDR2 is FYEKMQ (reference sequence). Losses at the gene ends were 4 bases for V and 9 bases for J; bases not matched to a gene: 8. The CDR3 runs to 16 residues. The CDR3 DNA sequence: TGTGCCAGCAGCTCGAGGACTAGCGGGAGGCCCGGTGAGCAGTTCTTC. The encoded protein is CASSSRTSGRPGEQFF.

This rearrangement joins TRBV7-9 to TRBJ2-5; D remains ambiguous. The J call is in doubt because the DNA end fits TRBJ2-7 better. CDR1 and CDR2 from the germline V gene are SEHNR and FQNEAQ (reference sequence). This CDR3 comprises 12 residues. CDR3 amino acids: CASSPSSYEQYF. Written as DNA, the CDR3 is TGTGCCAGCAGCCCTAGCTCCTACGAGCAGTACTTC.

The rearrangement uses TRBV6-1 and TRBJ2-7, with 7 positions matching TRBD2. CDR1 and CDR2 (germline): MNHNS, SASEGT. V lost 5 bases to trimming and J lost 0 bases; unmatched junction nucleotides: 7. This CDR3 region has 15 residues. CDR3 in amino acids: CASSPNGGSSYEQYF. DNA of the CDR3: TGTGCCAGCAGTCCGAACGGGGGGTCCTCCTACGAGCAGTACTTC.

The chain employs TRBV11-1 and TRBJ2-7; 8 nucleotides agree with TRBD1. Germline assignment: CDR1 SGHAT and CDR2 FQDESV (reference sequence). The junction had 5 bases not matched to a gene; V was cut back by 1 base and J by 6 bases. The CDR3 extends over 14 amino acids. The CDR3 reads CASSLGRTGREQYF. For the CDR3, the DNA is TGTGCCAGCAGCTTAGGCCGGACAGGGCGCGAGCAGTACTTC.

This CDR3 is CASSEGTGGPYEQYF. As DNA, the CDR3 is TGTGCCAGCAGTGAAGGGACAGGGGGCCCCTACGAGCAGTACTTC. The rearrangement uses TRBV6-4 and TRBJ2-7; 12 bases line up with TRBD1. CDR1 and CDR2 (germline): MRHNA, SNTAGT. The CDR3 consists of 15 residues. V shed 3 bases and J 2 bases; nucleotides not matched to a gene: 2.

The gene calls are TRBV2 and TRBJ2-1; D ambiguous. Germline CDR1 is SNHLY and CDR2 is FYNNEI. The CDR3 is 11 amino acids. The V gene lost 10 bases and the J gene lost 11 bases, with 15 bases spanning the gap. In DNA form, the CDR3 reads TGTGCCACCCCCGGGCCACTTAAGCAGTTCTTC. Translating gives CATPGPLKQFF.

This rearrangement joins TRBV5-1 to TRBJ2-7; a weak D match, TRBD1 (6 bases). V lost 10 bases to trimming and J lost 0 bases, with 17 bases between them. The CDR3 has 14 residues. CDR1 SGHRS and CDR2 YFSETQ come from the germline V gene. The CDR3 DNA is TGCGCCTCCCAGGACAGTATTCCCTCCTACGAGCAGTACTTC. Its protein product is CASQDSIPSYEQYF.

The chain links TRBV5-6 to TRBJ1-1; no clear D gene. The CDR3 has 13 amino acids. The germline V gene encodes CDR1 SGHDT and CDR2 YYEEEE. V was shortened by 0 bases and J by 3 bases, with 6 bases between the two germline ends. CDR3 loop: CASSLERDTEAFF. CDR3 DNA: TGTGCCAGCAGCTTGGAACGGGACACTGAAGCTTTCTTT.